The clone carrying this T cell receptor beta chain was counted once. Data came from immunoSEQ multiplex PCR; TCRdb stores just in-frame clones and leaves some out. The sample records about 270,000 clones, about 88% being singletons. This CDR3 comprises 17 residues. CDR1 and CDR2 from the germline V gene are LNHNV and YYDKDF (reference sequence). J lost 0 bases, V lost 2 bases, and 4 bases had no gene match. The data originate from a study of blood T cell repertoires in COVID-19. V gene TRBV15 combines with J gene TRBJ2-5, with 12 bases fitting TRBD2. The source material was peripheral blood. The clonotype comes from a man in his fifties or sixties who had recovered from COVID-19. CDR3 in DNA: TGTGCCACCAGCAGAAAGACTAGCGGGGGCCACCAAGAGACCCAGTACTTC. This translates into CATSRKTSGGHQETQYF.